This is a list of T cell receptor beta chains from one sample in a study of blood T cells in healthy people across ages. TCRdb re-derived calls from the 5' RACE reads in MiXCR, one entry per CDR3 protein. This sample carries 1.8 million or so distinct CDR3 sequences, approximately 39% of them seen once, and the ten largest clones take 23%. The sample was blood. The receptors were gathered from a human donor in good health. Each CDR3 is given with its conserved first and last residue. The D gene is left open where the match is weak. Only some rows state a clone size, as once, few, many or a class for expanded clones.

TRBD1	few	TRBJ1-4	TRBV29-1	CSVAGTGREKLFF	TGCAGCGTTGCTGGGACAGGGCGTGAAAAACTGTTTTTT
TRBD2	few	TRBJ2-1	TRBV20-1	CSAVRGVSFNEQFF	TGCAGTGCTGTCCGGGGGGTCTCCTTCAATGAGCAGTTCTTC
TRBD2	NA	TRBJ2-5	TRBV7-2	CASSPQTSVKETQYF	TGTGCCAGCAGCCCCCAGACTAGCGTCAAAGAGACCCAGTACTTC
NA	NA	TRBJ1-6	TRBV6-6	CATGVSYNSPLHF	TGTGCCACCGGTGTGTCCTATAATTCACCCCTCCACTTT
NA	many	TRBJ2-7	TRBV20-1	CSARDSWSSYEQYF	TGCAGTGCTAGAGACAGCTGGAGCTCCTACGAGCAGTACTTC
NA	NA	TRBJ1-5	TRBV7-8	CASSFDASQPQHF	TGTGCCAGCAGCTTTGATGCCTCTCAGCCCCAGCATTTT
TRBD1	NA	TRBJ2-6	TRBV6-1	CASTRQGGSAGANVLTF	TGTGCCAGCACCAGACAGGGTGGTAGCGCTGGGGCCAACGTCCTGACTTTC
NA	few	TRBJ1-2	TRBV24-1	CATSDSKLGVQTLHGYTF	TGTGCCACCAGTGATTCGAAACTCGGGGTCCAAACCCTCCATGGCTACACCTTC
NA	few	TRBJ1-3	TRBV2	CASTDSGNTIYF	TGTGCCAGCACGGACTCTGGAAACACCATATATTTT
NA	NA	TRBJ1-2	TRBV7-2	CASSLRGGPGHGYTF	TGTGCCAGCAGCTTAAGGGGGGGGCCGGGTCATGGCTACACCTTC
NA	NA	TRBJ2-3	TRBV9	CASSVRRGGPTTDTQYF	TGTGCCAGCAGCGTCAGAAGGGGGGGCCCAACCACAGATACGCAGTATTTT
TRBD2	NA	TRBJ2-3	TRBV7-9	CASLVAGISTDTQYF	TGTGCCAGCTTGGTAGCGGGAATCAGCACAGATACGCAGTATTTT
NA	NA	TRBJ2-7	TRBV4-1	CASSQRRGYEQYF	TGCGCCAGCAGCCAGCGGAGAGGCTACGAGCAGTACTTC
NA	few	TRBJ1-2	TRBV28	CASSLSQDNRNYGYTF	TGTGCCAGCAGTCTCTCCCAGGACAACCGGAACTATGGCTACACCTTC
TRBD1	few	TRBJ2-7	TRBV20-1	CSAKRQGSSYEQYF	TGCAGTGCTAAAAGACAGGGGAGCTCCTACGAGCAGTACTTC
NA	NA	TRBJ2-1	TRBV5-5	CASNKMGGGHEQFF	TGTGCCAGCAACAAGATGGGGGGCGGCCATGAGCAGTTCTTC
TRBD1	NA	TRBJ1-6	TRBV4-1	CASSQDSPGQRFNSPLHF	TGCGCCAGCAGCCAAGATAGCCCGGGACAGCGGTTCAATTCACCCCTCCACTTT
TRBD2	few	TRBJ2-5	TRBV27	CASSSLAGLTTKETQYF	TGTGCCAGCAGTTCACTAGCGGGGCTAACTACTAAAGAGACCCAGTACTTC
NA	NA	TRBJ2-7	TRBV7-9	CASSPGTPAHEQYF	TGTGCCAGCAGCCCCGGGACCCCAGCGCACGAGCAGTACTTC
NA	NA	TRBJ1-1	TRBV18	CASSPPEATEAFF	TGTGCCAGCTCACCACCTGAAGCCACTGAAGCTTTCTTT
TRBD2	few	TRBJ2-1	TRBV6-6	CASTASGGFKFF	TGTGCCAGCACCGCTAGCGGGGGTTTTAAGTTCTTC
NA	few	TRBJ1-5	TRBV20-1	CSASIQGRHQPQHF	TGCAGTGCTAGTATCCAGGGCCGTCATCAGCCCCAGCATTTT
TRBD2	few	TRBJ2-3	TRBV5-6	CASSPRGGVAHTQYF	TGTGCCAGCAGCCCACGCGGGGGGGTCGCCCATACGCAGTATTTT
TRBD2	few	TRBJ2-1	TRBV2	CASSGTSTYNEQFF	TGTGCCAGCAGTGGGACTAGTACCTACAATGAGCAGTTCTTC
NA	few	TRBJ1-4	TRBV12-3/TRBV12-4	CASRRGANEKLFF	TGTGCCAGCAGGAGGGGGGCTAATGAAAAACTGTTTTTT
NA	NA	TRBJ2-3	TRBV29-1	CSVDEGDTQYF	TGCAGCGTTGATGAGGGGGATACGCAGTATTTT
TRBD1	NA	TRBJ1-1	TRBV9	CAGSQGQGVGEAFF	TGTGCCGGCAGCCAGGGACAGGGTGTAGGTGAAGCTTTCTTT
NA	once	TRBJ1-2	TRBV6-5	CASRPLGTITTF	TGTGCCAGCAGACCGTTGGGGACCATAACCACCTTC
TRBD1	few	TRBJ1-1	TRBV9	CASSSGTEVEAFF	TGTGCCAGCAGCTCGGGGACAGAAGTTGAAGCTTTCTTT
NA	few	TRBJ1-1	TRBV6-5	CASTTGGAAEAFF	TGTGCCAGCACCACAGGAGGGGCAGCTGAAGCTTTCTTT
TRBD2	NA	TRBJ2-2	TRBV3-1	CASSQQLATGELFF	TGTGCCAGCAGCCAACAACTAGCGACCGGGGAGCTGTTTTTT
TRBD1	NA	TRBJ2-6	TRBV5-1	CASSTQGAPTNVLTF	TGCGCCAGCAGCACACAGGGGGCGCCGACCAACGTCCTGACTTTC
TRBD1	NA	TRBJ1-2	TRBV5-5	CASSYLGQGFSVTF	TGTGCCAGCAGCTACCTGGGACAGGGTTTTAGCGTCACCTTC
NA	NA	TRBJ2-1	TRBV2	CASSTADNEQFF	TGCGCCAGCTCCACAGCGGACAATGAGCAGTTCTTC
NA	NA	TRBJ1-1	TRBV10-3	CAISERTDVMGAEAFF	TGTGCCATCAGTGAAAGGACAGACGTAATGGGCGCTGAAGCTTTCTTT
NA	NA	TRBJ2-3	TRBV11-2	CASSLVKSSRADTQYF	TGTGCCAGCAGCTTAGTTAAGTCTAGCCGAGCAGATACGCAGTATTTT